This T cell receptor (beta chain) is from a study of cytomegalovirus exposure and HLA in healthy donors. In the study overall: Unique TCRs numbering some 77 million, obtained from HLA-typed donors, made up an early data release.

Study-wide results and limits: According to the study, some 160 TCR beta chains were cytomegalovirus-associated. Judged likely to be a sequencing artifact was a cluster of highly shared sequence variants.

The PCR ran on 60 Vbeta and 13 Jbeta primers. The data were produced by immunoSEQ multiplex PCR, yet TCRdb's version contains in-frame clones alone and is incomplete. The sample records a few hundred thousand clones, less than 80% being singletons. On this clone itself: The antigen remains undetermined.

V dropped 7 bases and J dropped 8 bases, with 9 bases sitting between them. Germline V gene sequence: CDR1 SQVTM, CDR2 ANQGSEA. This CDR3 region has 10 residues. This chain uses TRBV29-1 with TRBJ2-1; no definite D call. The TCR originated in a girl aged 2 to 9 in good health and CMV-seronegative. Material: PBMCs. The CDR3 DNA reads TGCAGCGCTATAATACATGAGCAGTTCTTC. Translating it yields CSAIIHEQFF.